One sample yielded the 21 T cell receptor beta chains listed below, sequenced in a study of identical twins. A single record per CDR3 protein comes from TCRdb applying MiXCR to the 5' RACE reads. This table has about 810,000 distinct CDR3 sequences, approximately 13% appearing once. These records were also assigned to another study, of yellow fever vaccine responses in identical twins.

Sequenced input: PBMCs. These receptors were taken from a woman aged 18-35 years in good health.

This clonotype was seen a handful of times. The chain uses TRBV4-1 and TRBJ2-3, with TRBD2 matching 9 bases. V trimming: 6 bases; J trimming: 4 bases; junction bases outside the gene matches: 11. Germline V lookup: CDR1 MGHRA, CDR2 YSYEKL. The CDR3 totals 16 residues. The CDR3: CASRLSGLAGSDTQYF. CDR3 nucleotide sequence: TGCGCCAGCAGGCTGAGCGGCCTAGCGGGGTCAGATACGCAGTATTTT.

This clonotype turned up a few times. The chain links TRBV10-3 to TRBJ2-1; D is perhaps TRBD1 (6 bases). CDR1 and CDR2 (germline): ENHRY, SYGVKD. CDR3 length: 13 amino acids. Trimming stripped 3 bases from V and 9 bases from J, with 12 bases between. CDR3: CAISDWTESEQFF. CDR3 nucleotide sequence: TGTGCCATCAGTGATTGGACAGAGAGTGAGCAGTTCTTC.

The chain carries TRBV3-1 and TRBJ2-7; D is unclear. Trimming shortened V by 4 bases and J by 7 bases, and 17 bases separated the two germline ends. Germline V gives CDR1 LGHDT, CDR2 YNNKEL (reference sequence). This CDR3 contains 14 residues. CDR3 DNA: TGTGCCAGCAGCCTAATGGGCCCAGGACGAGAGCAGTACTTC. Translated, it gives CASSLMGPGREQYF.

This chain uses TRBV11-2 with TRBJ2-7; 8 positions match TRBD1. CDR1 and CDR2 (germline): SGHAT, FQNNGV. CDR3 size: 15 residues. Trimming cost V 5 bases and J 3 bases; bases outside gene matches: 9. This CDR3 is CASSPGQGQFYEQYV. CDR3 nucleotide sequence: TGTGCCAGCAGCCCCGGACAGGGACAATTCTACGAGCAGTACGTC.

J is TRBJ1-4 and V is TRBV7-8, with TRBD1 matching over 8 bases. CDR1 is SGHVS and CDR2 is FQNEAQ in the germline V gene. V was clipped by 5 bases and J by 6 bases; unmatched bases: 14. This CDR3 contains 17 residues. The CDR3 is CASSQPLDRGTDEKLFF. The CDR3 DNA is TGTGCCAGCAGCCAACCCTTAGACAGGGGAACGGATGAAAAACTGTTTTTT.

The chain employs TRBV6-1 and TRBJ2-7; 7 nucleotides align to TRBD1. Germline assignment: CDR1 MNHNS and CDR2 SASEGT. The J segment lost 3 bases and the V segment lost 8 bases, leaving 7 bases of the junction unmatched. The CDR3 covers 13 residues. In DNA, the CDR3 is TGTGCCAGCCGAAGACAGGGTGACTACGAGCAGTACGTC. Translation: CASRRQGDYEQYV.

This clonotype was seen a handful of times. The chain is built from TRBV2 and TRBJ1-5; D not certain. Trimming shortened V by 6 bases and J by 4 bases, and 16 bases separated the two germline ends. This CDR3 is built from 15 residues. The germline V gene encodes CDR1 SNHLY and CDR2 FYNNEI. The CDR3 bases are TGTGCCAGCAGGGCCGACGGGAGGTTTAATCAGCCCCAGCATTTT. As protein: CASRADGRFNQPQHF.

This clonotype occurred a few times. This chain links TRBV7-7 with TRBJ2-1, with TRBD2 matching over 7 bases. CDR3 length equals 15 residues. Germline lookup yields CDR1 SSHAT and CDR2 FNYEAQ (reference sequence). Trimming removed 5 bases from V and 6 bases from J; junction bases left unmatched: 10. For the CDR3, the DNA is TGTGCCAGCAGCCCTATAGCGGGCATCCTCAATGAGCAGTTCTTC. This sequence encodes CASSPIAGILNEQFF.

This clonotype was seen many times. V gene TRBV5-1 combines with J gene TRBJ2-5; 8 positions match TRBD2. Germline CDR1 SGHRS, CDR2 YFSETQ. Germline trimming cut 4 bases from V and 2 bases from J; bases unmatched to any gene: 4. The CDR3 contains 14 residues. CDR3 loop: CASSGIAGQETQYF. The CDR3 coding sequence is TGCGCCAGCAGCGGAATAGCGGGACAAGAGACCCAGTACTTC.

This clonotype was seen a handful of times. The chain uses TRBV25-1 and TRBJ2-7, with 7 bases matching TRBD1. The CDR3 has 14 amino acids. Germline V gene lookup returns CDR1 MGHDK and CDR2 SYGVNS. The J segment lost 3 bases and the V segment lost 4 bases, leaving 6 bases of the junction unmatched. CDR3 bases: TGTGCCAGCAGTGCGGACAGGATCATCTACGAGCAGTACGTC. This sequence encodes CASSADRIIYEQYV.

V usage is TRBV3-1 and J usage is TRBJ2-5; D gene unclear. CDR1 and CDR2 (germline): LGHDT, YNNKEL (reference sequence). The CDR3 sequence is 14 residues long. Trimming shortened V by 1 base and J by 3 bases, and 9 bases separated the two germline ends. CDR3 sequence: CASSQVSSKETQYF. CDR3 DNA sequence: TGTGCCAGCAGCCAAGTGAGTTCGAAAGAGACCCAGTACTTC.

The gene calls are TRBV21-1 and TRBJ2-1; TRBD1, the table's D call, lacks a check against the DNA. TRBV21-1 is marked as a pseudogene. The CDR3 totals 16 residues. The CDR3 is CASSKDRAGGENEQFF. The CDR3 DNA is TGTGCCAGCAGCAAAGATAGGGCAGGGGGCGAGAATGAGCAGTTCTTC.

The rearrangement uses TRBV19 and TRBJ1-1; 11 nucleotides line up with TRBD1. The CDR3 runs to 17 residues. Trimming took 1 base from V and 2 from J; bases not matched to a gene: 6. Germline CDR1 reads LNHDA; CDR2 reads SQIVND (reference sequence). The CDR3 DNA reads as TGTGCCAGTAGTATAGGTTGGACAGGGGGCCTCAACACTGAAGCTTTCTTT. It encodes CASSIGWTGGLNTEAFF.

The chain is built from TRBV20-1 and TRBJ2-2; 10 bases agree with TRBD2. Unmatched junction bases numbered 6, after V lost 2 bases and J lost 3 bases. Germline CDR1 DFQATT, CDR2 SNEGSKA (reference sequence). The length of the CDR3 is 16 residues. Written as DNA, the CDR3 is TGCAGTGCTAGATTGGAGCTAGCGGGAGACACCGGGGAGCTGTTTTTT. It specifies CSARLELAGDTGELFF.

This clonotype was observed many times. The gene calls are TRBV20-1 and TRBJ1-1; 7 bases line up with TRBD1. The CDR3 has 14 residues. CDR1 and CDR2 from the germline V gene are DFQATT and SNEGSKA (reference sequence). J was trimmed by 4 bases and V by 0 bases; bases with no gene match: 5. CDR3 in amino acids: CSARDSSGGTEAFF. CDR3 in DNA: TGCAGTGCTAGAGATTCGTCAGGGGGCACTGAAGCTTTCTTT.

The chain links TRBV10-2 to TRBJ1-5; a possible D gene is TRBD1 (6 bases). The CDR3 has 14 residues. V was pared by 6 bases and J by 6 bases, with 15 bases between. Germline-derived CDR1 and CDR2 are WSHSY and SAAADI. The CDR3 bases are TGCGCCAGCAGCGAATACAGGGCGGGTCAGCCCCAGCATTTT. It codes for CASSEYRAGQPQHF.

The rearrangement links TRBV6-1 to TRBJ2-2, with D tentatively TRBD1 or TRBD2 (5 bases each). The germline V and J ends were trimmed by 6 bases and 4 bases, with 15 bases remaining between them. CDR1 is MNHNS, CDR2 SASEGT, per germline. The CDR3 sequence is 15 residues long. CDR3 DNA: TGTGCCAGCAGGAGACCAGGGAGAATCACCGGGGAGCTGTTTTTT. As protein: CASRRPGRITGELFF.

This clonotype was recorded many times. This chain links TRBV7-2 with TRBJ2-7; D uncertain. The CDR3 consists of 10 residues. V was trimmed by 6 bases and J by 4 bases, leaving 4 bases between them. Germline V gives CDR1 SGHTA, CDR2 FQGNSA. CDR3 region: CASSQYEQYF. DNA of the CDR3: TGTGCCAGCAGTCAGTACGAGCAGTACTTC.

As concerns this clonotype: It may be a read error: a sequence one base away is much more abundant. The V call is TRBV27, the J call TRBJ2-3; no reliable D call. This CDR3 region has 11 residues. Germline CDR1 reads MNHEY; CDR2 reads SMNVEV (reference sequence). V was pared by 6 bases and J by 4 bases, with 5 bases between. The CDR3 loop reads CASRSADTQYF. CDR3 bases: TGTGCCAGCAGGAGCGCAGATACGCAGTATTTT.

This clonotype has more than one count but fewer than ten. This rearrangement joins TRBV7-6 to TRBJ1-6; D is undetermined. Between the trimmed V and J ends, which lost 5 bases and 5 bases, there was a span of 10 bases. In germline, CDR1 is SGHVS, CDR2 FNYEAQ. The CDR3 is 14 amino acids. CDR3 region: CASSPHLDNSPLHF. The CDR3, as DNA: TGTGCCAGCAGCCCCCACCTCGATAATTCACCCCTCCACTTT.

The chain employs TRBV2 and TRBJ2-6; D call uncertain. Germline assignment: CDR1 SNHLY and CDR2 FYNNEI. V was trimmed by 3 bases and J by 2 bases, leaving 2 bases between them. This CDR3 comprises 13 residues. The DNA for the CDR3 is TGTGCCAGCAGTGACACTGGGGCCAACGTCCTGACTTTC. Translation gives CASSDTGANVLTF.